This TCR beta chain was sequenced during a study of blood T cell repertoires in COVID-19. Study-wide background: Acute-phase and convalescent COVID-19 samples originated in the United States, Italy and Spain. From T cells, B-cell-depleted T cells, or PBMCs came the material, which was cDNA or gDNA.

Authors' processing steps: Cell counts per sample came from amplifying reference gene primers. TCRdb's table, derived via immunoSEQ multiplex PCR, lists solely in-frame clones and lacks some. From that table come the V and J calls and clone size; the DNA was used to work out D and trimming. Among 90,000 to 100,000 clones, 89% were seen once, and the ten largest hold 4.5% to 5.5%. This clonotype originated in a man aged 55 to 69 with COVID-19, enrolled during active disease. Sequenced input: peripheral blood.

CDR3 DNA: TGCGCCAGCAGCCAGCCGGACATATACGTCTATGGCTACACCTTC. Its translation: CASSQPDIYVYGYTF. The chain recombines TRBV4-1 with TRBJ1-2; possible D gene TRBD1, 5 bases. V was trimmed by 3 bases and J by 4 bases, leaving 15 bases between them. Germline loops: CDR1 MGHRA, CDR2 YSYEKL. The CDR3 contains 15 residues.